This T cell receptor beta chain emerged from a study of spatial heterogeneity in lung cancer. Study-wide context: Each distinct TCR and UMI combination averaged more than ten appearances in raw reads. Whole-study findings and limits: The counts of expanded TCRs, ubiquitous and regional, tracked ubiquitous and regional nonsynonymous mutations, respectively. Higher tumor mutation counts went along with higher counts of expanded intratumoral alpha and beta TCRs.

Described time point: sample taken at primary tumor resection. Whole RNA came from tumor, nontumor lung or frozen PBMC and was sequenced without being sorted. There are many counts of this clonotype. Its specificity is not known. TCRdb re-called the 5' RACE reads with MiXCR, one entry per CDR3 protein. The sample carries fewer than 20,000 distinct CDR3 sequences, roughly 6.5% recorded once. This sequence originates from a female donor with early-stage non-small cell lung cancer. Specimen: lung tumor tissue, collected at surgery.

CDR3 nucleotides: TGTGCCAGCAGCTTGCAGGGGGCGTACAATGAGCAGTTCTTC. Translated, it gives CASSLQGAYNEQFF. V gene TRBV5-4 combines with J gene TRBJ2-1, with TRBD1 matching 8 bases. Germline V CDR1 and CDR2: SGHNT, YYREEE (reference sequence). The junction had 1 base not matched to a gene; V was cut back by 1 base and J by 4 bases. This CDR3 is 14 amino acids long.